The rows below give T cell receptor beta chains drawn from one sample of a study of T-cell reconstitution after alpha-beta-depleted transplantation in children. Each CDR3 protein is one row after TCRdb ran MiXCR on the PCR reads. Of around 700,000 distinct CDR3 sequences listed, around 12% are singletons. Sample: PBMCs, taken before TCRalphabeta/CD19-depleted stem cell transplant. These receptor sequences come from a girl aged 2 to 10 with congenital amegakaryocytic thrombocytopenia, due to receive a stem cell transplant. The CDR3 runs from the conserved cysteine through the conserved F or W.

v_call	j_call	cdr3_aa
TRBV7-2	TRBJ2-3	CASSLAGALAAPLQGTDTQYF
TRBV5-1	TRBJ1-4	CASSSGTAPEHEKLFF
TRBV20-1	TRBJ1-2	CSAESSGGPLNYGYPF
TRBV7-2	TRBJ2-3	CASTLGGPTQYF
TRBV5-1	TRBJ2-5	CASSELSDRRGETQYF
TRBV3-1	TRBJ2-1	CASSQLDPAYNEQFF
TRBV20-1	TRBJ1-3	CSAARDRAFGNTIYF
TRBV7-9	TRBJ2-1	CASSSVTSGNEQFF
TRBV12-3/TRBV12-4	TRBJ2-5	CASSREETQYF
TRBV19	TRBJ2-5	CASSAIAGAQETQYF
TRBV5-1	TRBJ2-3	CASSLVERTSTDTQYF
TRBV12-3/TRBV12-4	TRBJ2-1	CASSHITTAFNEQFF
TRBV7-9	TRBJ2-7	CACQVAGGSYEQYF
TRBV12-3/TRBV12-4	TRBJ1-2	CASSLNRRDYGYTF
TRBV12-3/TRBV12-4	TRBJ2-3	CASSPVVAATDTQYF
TRBV5-1	TRBJ2-5	CASSPNPGLEETQYF
TRBV5-1	TRBJ2-3	CASSSVAGITDTQYF
TRBV10-3	TRBJ2-7	CAIRETLGYEQYF
TRBV12-3/TRBV12-4	TRBJ1-3	CASSLGGVGNTIYF
TRBV5-1	TRBJ2-2	CASSFTDRALANTGELFF
TRBV6-2/TRBV6-3	TRBJ2-7	CASQTTLADEQYF
TRBV7-3	TRBJ2-1	CASSPEGLAGRNEQFF
TRBV4-1	TRBJ2-3	CASSLYTGGGRADTQYF
TRBV5-6	TRBJ2-1	CASRPTSGFSYNEQFF
TRBV2	TRBJ2-2	CASRTGPTGELFF
TRBV18	TRBJ2-7	CASSPEYEQYF
TRBV19	TRBJ2-5	CASRKIHRLEETQYF
TRBV29-1	TRBJ2-3	CSVEVSGRSRGADTQYF
TRBV27	TRBJ2-7	CASSYKLRRYEQYF
TRBV10-3	TRBJ2-2	CAISEWDRTEVLFF
TRBV27	TRBJ2-1	CASSATWAPNEQFF
TRBV5-4	TRBJ2-1	CASSLPSAGALDEQFF
TRBV5-1	TRBJ2-1	CASSLPGDRQYNEQFF
TRBV3-1	TRBJ2-1	CASSDLAASSYNEQFF
TRBV12-3/TRBV12-4	TRBJ2-5	CASSFYTEGSQETQYF
TRBV5-1	TRBJ2-5	CASSLTTGSETQYF
TRBV20-1	TRBJ2-1	CSARVTGAGYNEQFF
TRBV5-1	TRBJ1-1	CASSTDNRANTEAFF
TRBV3-1	TRBJ1-2	CASSHGQGSDGYTF
TRBV29-1	TRBJ2-3	CSVDMGSGSVFPTDTQYF
TRBV5-1	TRBJ2-7	CASSTGTGGHEQYF
TRBV20-1	TRBJ2-3	CSASTKGFGGRTDTQYF
TRBV20-1	TRBJ2-7	CSATRWTPYEQYF
TRBV4-1	TRBJ2-1	CASSQEKQSYNEQFF
TRBV28	TRBJ2-5	CASSTPTGTGGETQYF
TRBV28	TRBJ2-3	CASNPWREGRLGTQYF
TRBV12-3/TRBV12-4	TRBJ2-1	CASSLEGSEQFF
TRBV20-1	TRBJ2-5	CSARDRAKQETQYF
TRBV25-1	TRBJ2-1	CASSVEGREQFF
TRBV5-5	TRBJ2-2	CASSLAPTYANTGELFF
TRBV5-1	TRBJ1-1	CASSPGQLGTEAFF